This T cell receptor beta chain is from a study of OX40 agonist ivuxolimab in advanced cancers. Blood sampling took place at baseline, cycle 4 day 1, and cycle 7 day 1. Trimming at V came to 5 bases and at J to 3 bases, leaving 4 bases not matched to a gene. Germline V gene data show CDR1 as MNHNY and CDR2 as SVGAGI (reference sequence). This CDR3 is built from 14 residues. Study results and limitations: Several nonresponders also turned out to have low normalized T-cell clonal expansion.

Concerning this clone itself: Its cognate antigen is unknown.

Libraries were prepared by immunoSEQ multiplex PCR; TCRdb keeps only in-frame clonotypes and omits some of them. Of about 89,000 clones listed, 88% are singletons. The chain uses TRBV6-6 and TRBJ2-7; 10 bases map to TRBD2. The specimen comprised CD4+ or CD8+ T cells sorted from blood, sampled in a trial of the OX40 agonist ivuxolimab. The receptor comes from an adult with an advanced solid tumor such as melanoma, head and neck, liver or kidney cancer. CDR3 bases: TGTGCCAGCAGTCCTAGCGGGGGCATCTACGAGCAGTACTTC. It yields the protein CASSPSGGIYEQYF.